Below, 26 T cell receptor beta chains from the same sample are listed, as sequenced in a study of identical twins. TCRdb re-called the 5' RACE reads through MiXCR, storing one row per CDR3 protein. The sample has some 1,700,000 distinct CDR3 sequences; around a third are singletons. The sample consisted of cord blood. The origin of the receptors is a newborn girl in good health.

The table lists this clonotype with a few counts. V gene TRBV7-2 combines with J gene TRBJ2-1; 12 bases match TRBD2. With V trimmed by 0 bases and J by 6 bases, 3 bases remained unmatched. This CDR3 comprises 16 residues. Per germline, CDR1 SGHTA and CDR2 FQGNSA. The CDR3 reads CASSLAAGLAGNEQFF. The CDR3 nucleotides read TGTGCCAGCAGCTTAGCAGCGGGACTAGCGGGCAATGAGCAGTTCTTC.

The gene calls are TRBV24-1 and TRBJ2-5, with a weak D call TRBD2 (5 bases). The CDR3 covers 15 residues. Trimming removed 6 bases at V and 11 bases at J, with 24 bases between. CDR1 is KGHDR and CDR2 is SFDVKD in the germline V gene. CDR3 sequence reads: CATSLGLRGGGEQYF. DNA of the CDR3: TGTGCCACCAGTCTGGGCCTTCGTGGTGGAGGTGAGCAGTACTTC.

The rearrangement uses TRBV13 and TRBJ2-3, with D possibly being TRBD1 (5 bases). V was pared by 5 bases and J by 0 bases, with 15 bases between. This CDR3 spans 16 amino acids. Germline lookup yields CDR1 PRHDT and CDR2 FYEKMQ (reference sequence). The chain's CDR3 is CASSVTPGSSTDTQYF. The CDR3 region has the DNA TGTGCCAGCAGCGTAACCCCAGGGTCAAGCACAGATACGCAGTATTTT.

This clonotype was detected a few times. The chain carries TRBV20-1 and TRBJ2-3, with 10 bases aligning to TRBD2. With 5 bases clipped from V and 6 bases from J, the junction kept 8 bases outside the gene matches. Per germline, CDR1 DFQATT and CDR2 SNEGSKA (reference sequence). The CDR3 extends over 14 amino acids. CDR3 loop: CSAVTGLAMDTQYF. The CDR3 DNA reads TGCAGTGCTGTCACGGGACTAGCGATGGATACGCAGTATTTT.

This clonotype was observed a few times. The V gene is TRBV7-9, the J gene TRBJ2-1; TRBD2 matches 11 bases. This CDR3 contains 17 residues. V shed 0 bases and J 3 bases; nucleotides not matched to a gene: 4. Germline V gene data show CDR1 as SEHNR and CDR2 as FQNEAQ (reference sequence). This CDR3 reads CASSLATSGRLYNEQFF. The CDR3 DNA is TGTGCCAGCAGCTTAGCTACTAGCGGGAGACTCTACAATGAGCAGTTCTTC.

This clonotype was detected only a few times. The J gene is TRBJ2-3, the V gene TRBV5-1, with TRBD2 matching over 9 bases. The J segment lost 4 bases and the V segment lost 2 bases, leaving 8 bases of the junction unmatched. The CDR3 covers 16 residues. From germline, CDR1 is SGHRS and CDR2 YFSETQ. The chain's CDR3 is CASSFVAGALPDTQYF. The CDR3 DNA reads TGCGCCAGCAGCTTCGTAGCGGGGGCCCTCCCAGATACGCAGTATTTT.

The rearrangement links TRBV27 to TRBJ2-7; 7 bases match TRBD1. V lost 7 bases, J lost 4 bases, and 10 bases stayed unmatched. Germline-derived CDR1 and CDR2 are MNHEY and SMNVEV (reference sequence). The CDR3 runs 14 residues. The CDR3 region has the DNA TGTGCCAGCAAAAGGACAGGTGGATTTTACGAGCAGTACTTC. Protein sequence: CASKRTGGFYEQYF.

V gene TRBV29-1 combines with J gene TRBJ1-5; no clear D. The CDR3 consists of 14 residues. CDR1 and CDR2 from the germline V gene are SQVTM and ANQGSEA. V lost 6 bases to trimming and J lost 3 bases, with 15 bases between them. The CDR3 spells CSVAGPLTNQPQHF. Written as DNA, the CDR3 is TGCAGCGTGGCTGGGCCCCTGACCAATCAGCCCCAGCATTTT.

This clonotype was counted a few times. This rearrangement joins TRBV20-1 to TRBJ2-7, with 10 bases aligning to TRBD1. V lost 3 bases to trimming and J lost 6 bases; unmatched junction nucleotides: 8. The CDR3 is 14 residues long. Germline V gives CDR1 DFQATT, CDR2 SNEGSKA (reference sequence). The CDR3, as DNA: TGCAGTGCTAGTTCAGGACAGGGGGTCTCCGAGCAGTACTTC. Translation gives CSASSGQGVSEQYF.

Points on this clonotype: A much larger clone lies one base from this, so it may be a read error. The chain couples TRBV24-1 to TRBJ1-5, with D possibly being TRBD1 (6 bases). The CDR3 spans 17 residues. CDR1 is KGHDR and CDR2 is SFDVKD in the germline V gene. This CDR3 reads CVTSETGTPNGNQPQHF. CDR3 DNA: TGTGTCACCAGTGAGACTGGGACACCTAACGGCAATCAGCCCCAGCATTTT.

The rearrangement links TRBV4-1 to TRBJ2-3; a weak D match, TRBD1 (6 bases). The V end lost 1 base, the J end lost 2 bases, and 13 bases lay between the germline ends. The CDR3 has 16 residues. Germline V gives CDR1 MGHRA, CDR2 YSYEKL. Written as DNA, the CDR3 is TGCGCCAGCAGCCAAGTTGGGGGCCCAATCACAGATACGCAGTATTTT. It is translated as CASSQVGGPITDTQYF.

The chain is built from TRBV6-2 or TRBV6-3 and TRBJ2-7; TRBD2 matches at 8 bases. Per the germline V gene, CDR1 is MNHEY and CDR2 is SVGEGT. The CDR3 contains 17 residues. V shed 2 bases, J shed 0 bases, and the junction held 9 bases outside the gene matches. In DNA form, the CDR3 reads TGTGCCAGCAGTTACCCCCACGGGGGGGCAATCTCCTACGAGCAGTACTTC. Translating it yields CASSYPHGGAISYEQYF.

CDR3 in amino acids: CSARDPHSYNSPLHF. Here the CDR3 DNA reads TGCAGCGCCCGGGACCCCCACTCCTATAATTCACCCCTCCACTTT. This chain uses TRBV20-1 with TRBJ1-6; D possibly corresponds to TRBD1 (5 bases). The CDR3 sequence is 15 residues long. The germline V gene has CDR1 DFQATT and CDR2 SNEGSKA (reference sequence).

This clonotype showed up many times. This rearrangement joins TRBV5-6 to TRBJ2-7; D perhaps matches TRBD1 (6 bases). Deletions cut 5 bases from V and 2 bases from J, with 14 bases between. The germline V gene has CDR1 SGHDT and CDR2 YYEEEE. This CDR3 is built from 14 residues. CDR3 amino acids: CASSLGQTTYEQYF. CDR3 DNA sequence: TGTGCCAGCAGTTTAGGACAGACCACCTACGAGCAGTACTTC.

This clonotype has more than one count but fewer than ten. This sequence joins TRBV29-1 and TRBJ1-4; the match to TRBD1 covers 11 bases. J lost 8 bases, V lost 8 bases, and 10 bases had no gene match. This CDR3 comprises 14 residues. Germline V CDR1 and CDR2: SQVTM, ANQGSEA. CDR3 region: CSPPGTGGREKLFF. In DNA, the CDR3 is TGCAGCCCCCCAGGGACAGGGGGTAGGGAAAAACTGTTTTTT.

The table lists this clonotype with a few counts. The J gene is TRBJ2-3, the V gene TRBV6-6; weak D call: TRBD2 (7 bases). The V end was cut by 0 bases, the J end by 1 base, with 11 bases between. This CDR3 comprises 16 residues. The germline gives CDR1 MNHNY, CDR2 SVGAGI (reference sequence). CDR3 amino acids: CASSYSQGRGTDTQYF. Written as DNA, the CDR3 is TGTGCCAGCAGTTACTCGCAGGGGAGGGGCACAGATACGCAGTATTTT.

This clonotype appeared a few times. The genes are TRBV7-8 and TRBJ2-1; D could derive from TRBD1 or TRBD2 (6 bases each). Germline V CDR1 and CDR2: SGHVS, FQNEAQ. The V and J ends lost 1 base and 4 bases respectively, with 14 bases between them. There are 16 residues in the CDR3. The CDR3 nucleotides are TGTGCCAGCAGCTTAGTCAGAGGGGGACTGTACAATGAGCAGTTCTTC. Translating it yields CASSLVRGGLYNEQFF.

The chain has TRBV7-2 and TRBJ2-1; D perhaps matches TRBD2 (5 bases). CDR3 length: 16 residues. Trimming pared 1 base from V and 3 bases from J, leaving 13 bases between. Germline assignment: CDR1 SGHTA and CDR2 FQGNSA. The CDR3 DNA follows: TGTGCCAGCAGCTTAGATAGCCAGCGGAGCTACAATGAGCAGTTCTTC. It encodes CASSLDSQRSYNEQFF. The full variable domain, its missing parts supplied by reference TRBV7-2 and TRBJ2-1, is GAGVSQSPSNKVTEKGKDVELRCDPISGHTALYWYRQSLGQGLEFLIYFQGNSAPDKSGLPSDRFSAERTGGSVSTLTIQRTQQEDSAVYLCASSLDSQRSYNEQFFGPGTRLTVL.

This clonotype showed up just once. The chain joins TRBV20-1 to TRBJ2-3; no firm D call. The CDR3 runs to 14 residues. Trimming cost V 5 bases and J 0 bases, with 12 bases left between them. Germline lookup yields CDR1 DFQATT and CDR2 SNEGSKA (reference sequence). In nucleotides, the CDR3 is TGCAGTGCTGCCCGCCCCGGCAGCACAGATACGCAGTATTTT. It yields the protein CSAARPGSTDTQYF.

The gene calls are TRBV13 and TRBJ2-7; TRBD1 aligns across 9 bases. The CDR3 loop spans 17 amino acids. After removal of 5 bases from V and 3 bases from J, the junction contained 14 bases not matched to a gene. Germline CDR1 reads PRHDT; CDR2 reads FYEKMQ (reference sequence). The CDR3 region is CASSPIGAGQGFYEQYF. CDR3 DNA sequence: TGTGCCAGCAGCCCCATTGGTGCAGGACAGGGGTTCTACGAGCAGTACTTC.

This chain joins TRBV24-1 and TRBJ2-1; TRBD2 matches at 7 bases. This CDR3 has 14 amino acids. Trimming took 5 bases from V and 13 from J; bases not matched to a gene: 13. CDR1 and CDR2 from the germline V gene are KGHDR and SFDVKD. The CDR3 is CATSGRGDQETQFF. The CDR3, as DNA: TGTGCCACCAGTGGTCGGGGGGACCAAGAGACCCAGTTCTTC.

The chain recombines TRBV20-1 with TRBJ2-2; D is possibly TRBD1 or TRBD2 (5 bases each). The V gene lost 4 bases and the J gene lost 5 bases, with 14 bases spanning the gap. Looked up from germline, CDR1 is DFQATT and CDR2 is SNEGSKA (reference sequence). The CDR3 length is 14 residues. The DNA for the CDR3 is TGCAGTGCTAACACCGGGACCTATACCGGGGAGCTGTTTTTT. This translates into CSANTGTYTGELFF.

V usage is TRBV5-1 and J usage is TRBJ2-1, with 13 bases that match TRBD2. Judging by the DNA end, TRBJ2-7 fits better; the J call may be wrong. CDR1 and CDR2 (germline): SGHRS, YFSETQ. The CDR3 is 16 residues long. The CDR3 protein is CASSSLGLAGEGEQYF. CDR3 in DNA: TGCGCCAGCAGCTCCCTAGGACTAGCGGGAGAAGGTGAGCAGTACTTC.

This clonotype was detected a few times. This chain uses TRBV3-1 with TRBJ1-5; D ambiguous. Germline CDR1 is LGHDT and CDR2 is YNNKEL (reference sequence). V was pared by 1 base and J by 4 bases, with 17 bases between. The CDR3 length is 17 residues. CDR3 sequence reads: CASSQGMVGVPNQPQHF. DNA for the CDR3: TGTGCCAGCAGCCAAGGGATGGTTGGGGTGCCGAATCAGCCCCAGCATTTT.

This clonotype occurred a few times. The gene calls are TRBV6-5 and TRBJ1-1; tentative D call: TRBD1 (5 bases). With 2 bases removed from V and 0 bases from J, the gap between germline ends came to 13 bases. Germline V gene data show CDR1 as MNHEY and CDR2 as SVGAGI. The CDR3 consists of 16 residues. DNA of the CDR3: TGTGCCAGCAGTTACGGGGCAGCCATCATGAACACTGAAGCTTTCTTT. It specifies CASSYGAAIMNTEAFF.

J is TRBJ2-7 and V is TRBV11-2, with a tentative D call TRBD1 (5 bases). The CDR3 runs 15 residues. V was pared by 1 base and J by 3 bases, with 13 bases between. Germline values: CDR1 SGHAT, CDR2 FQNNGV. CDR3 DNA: TGTGCCAGCAGCTTAGTGTCTGACGGACACTACGAGCAGTACTTC. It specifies CASSLVSDGHYEQYF.